Listed below are T cell receptor beta chains from one sample, sequenced in a study of T cell responses to AZD1222 COVID-19 vaccine. Clones were sequenced by immunoSEQ multiplex PCR, and TCRdb holds only the in-frame ones, with some missing. The table includes roughly 130,000 clones, about nine tenths detected once. Sequenced here: peripheral blood, sampled on day 0 of AZD1222 vaccination. The receptors stem from an adult in good health. CDR3s include the opening cysteine and the closing phenylalanine or tryptophan. Fields, in order: D gene, V gene, CDR3 length, J gene, clone size, CDR3 protein, CDR3 DNA. The D gene is left open where the match is weak. Rows may omit the clone size; those that give it use once, few, many or a size class.

D gene: TRBD1; V gene: TRBV5-4; CDR3 length: 15; J gene: TRBJ2-2; clone size: NA; CDR3 protein: CASSPTGGSTGELFF; CDR3 DNA: TGTGCCAGCAGCCCCACAGGGGGCAGCACCGGGGAGCTGTTTTTT
D gene: NA; V gene: TRBV7-2; CDR3 length: 11; J gene: TRBJ2-1; clone size: NA; CDR3 protein: CASHYYNEQFF; CDR3 DNA: TGTGCCAGCCACTACTACAATGAGCAGTTCTTC
D gene: NA; V gene: TRBV28; CDR3 length: 13; J gene: TRBJ1-1; clone size: NA; CDR3 protein: CASTPPFNTEAFF; CDR3 DNA: TGTGCCAGCACCCCCCCTTTTAACACTGAAGCTTTCTTT
D gene: TRBD1; V gene: TRBV4-1; CDR3 length: 18; J gene: TRBJ1-5; clone size: NA; CDR3 protein: CASSQDSAGQGWAQPQHF; CDR3 DNA: TGCGCCAGCAGCCAAGATTCGGCGGGACAGGGGTGGGCTCAGCCCCAGCATTTT
D gene: NA; V gene: TRBV5-1; CDR3 length: 15; J gene: TRBJ2-7; clone size: NA; CDR3 protein: CASSLELSSLYEQYF; CDR3 DNA: TGCGCCAGCAGCTTGGAACTCAGTTCCCTCTACGAGCAGTACTTC
D gene: NA; V gene: TRBV21-1; CDR3 length: 12; J gene: TRBJ1-2; clone size: once; CDR3 protein: CASSKEWDGYTF; CDR3 DNA: TGTGCCAGCAGCAAAGAATGGGATGGCTACACCTTC
D gene: TRBD1; V gene: TRBV6-1; CDR3 length: 16; J gene: TRBJ1-3; clone size: NA; CDR3 protein: CASSGYGTATGNTIYF; CDR3 DNA: TGTGCCAGCAGTGGATACGGGACAGCAACTGGAAACACCATATATTTT
D gene: TRBD1; V gene: TRBV4-1; CDR3 length: 14; J gene: TRBJ1-5; clone size: few; CDR3 protein: CASSQQGAGQPQHF; CDR3 DNA: TGCGCCAGCAGCCAACAGGGGGCAGGGCAGCCCCAGCATTTT
D gene: NA; V gene: TRBV13; CDR3 length: 17; J gene: TRBJ2-7; clone size: NA; CDR3 protein: CASSVRRPRDRSLEQYF; CDR3 DNA: TGTGCCAGCAGCGTTAGACGACCCCGAGACAGGAGCCTGGAGCAGTACTTC
D gene: NA; V gene: TRBV6-5; CDR3 length: 13; J gene: TRBJ2-3; clone size: NA; CDR3 protein: CASSYKGAVTQYF; CDR3 DNA: TGTGCCAGCAGTTACAAAGGGGCGGTTACGCAGTATTTT
D gene: NA; V gene: TRBV9; CDR3 length: 17; J gene: TRBJ1-2; clone size: many; CDR3 protein: CASSVGVGPTLSDGYTF; CDR3 DNA: TGTGCCAGCAGCGTAGGAGTGGGCCCTACCTTATCTGATGGCTACACCTTC
D gene: NA; V gene: TRBV5-4; CDR3 length: 18; J gene: TRBJ2-7; clone size: NA; CDR3 protein: CASSLGVRYKGRIDEQYF; CDR3 DNA: TGTGCCAGCAGCTTGGGTGTTCGATACAAGGGGCGCATAGACGAGCAGTACTTC
D gene: TRBD1; V gene: TRBV27; CDR3 length: 16; J gene: TRBJ1-6; clone size: NA; CDR3 protein: CASTRQGRTYNSPLHF; CDR3 DNA: TGTGCCAGCACCCGACAGGGTAGGACCTATAATTCACCCCTCCACTTT
D gene: NA; V gene: TRBV25-1; CDR3 length: 17; J gene: TRBJ1-6; clone size: NA; CDR3 protein: CASSESRGPSRDSPLHF; CDR3 DNA: TGTGCCAGCAGTGAATCTAGGGGACCGAGTCGGGATTCACCCCTCCACTTT
D gene: NA; V gene: TRBV24-1; CDR3 length: 13; J gene: TRBJ2-7; clone size: NA; CDR3 protein: CAPPGDGTYEQYF; CDR3 DNA: TGTGCCCCACCTGGGGACGGGACCTACGAGCAGTACTTC
D gene: TRBD2; V gene: TRBV27; CDR3 length: 19; J gene: TRBJ2-1; clone size: NA; CDR3 protein: CASSLWFSGGRSSYNEQFF; CDR3 DNA: TGTGCCAGCAGTTTGTGGTTTAGCGGGGGGCGGAGCTCCTACAATGAGCAGTTCTTC
D gene: NA; V gene: TRBV7-6; CDR3 length: 14; J gene: TRBJ1-2; clone size: NA; CDR3 protein: CASSPPGLNYGYTF; CDR3 DNA: TGTGCCAGCAGCCCCCCCGGGCTCAACTATGGCTACACCTTC
D gene: TRBD2; V gene: TRBV27; CDR3 length: 14; J gene: TRBJ2-7; clone size: NA; CDR3 protein: CASSSGLASYEQYF; CDR3 DNA: TGTGCCAGCAGTTCCGGACTAGCTAGCTACGAGCAGTACTTC
D gene: NA; V gene: TRBV6-5; CDR3 length: 14; J gene: TRBJ1-6; clone size: NA; CDR3 protein: CASSYSQGGSPLHF; CDR3 DNA: TGTGCCAGCAGTTACAGTCAGGGTGGATCACCCCTCCACTTT